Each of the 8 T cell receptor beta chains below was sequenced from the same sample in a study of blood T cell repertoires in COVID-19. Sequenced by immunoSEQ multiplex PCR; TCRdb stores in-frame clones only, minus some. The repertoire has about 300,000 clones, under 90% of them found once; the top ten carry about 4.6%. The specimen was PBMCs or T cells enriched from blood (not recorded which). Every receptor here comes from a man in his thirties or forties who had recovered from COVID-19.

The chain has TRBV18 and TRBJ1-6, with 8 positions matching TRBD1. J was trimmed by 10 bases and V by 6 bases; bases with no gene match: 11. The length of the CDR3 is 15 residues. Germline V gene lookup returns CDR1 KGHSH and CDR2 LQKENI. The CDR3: CASSLQGASRSPLHF. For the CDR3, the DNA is TGTGCCAGCTCGCTTCAGGGGGCGAGTAGGTCACCCCTCCACTTT.

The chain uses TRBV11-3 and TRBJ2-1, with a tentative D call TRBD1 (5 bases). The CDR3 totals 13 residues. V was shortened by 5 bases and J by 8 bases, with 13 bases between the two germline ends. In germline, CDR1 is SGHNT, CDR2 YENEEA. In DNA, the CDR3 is TGTGCCAGCAGCCTCGCAGGGTTGCATGAGCAGTTCTTC. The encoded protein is CASSLAGLHEQFF. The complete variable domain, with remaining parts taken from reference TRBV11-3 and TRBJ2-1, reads EAGVVQSPRYKIIEKKQPVAFWCNPISGHNTLYWYLQNLGQGPELLIRYENEEAVDDSQLPKDRFSAERLKGVDSTLKIQPAELGDSAVYLCASSLAGLHEQFFGPGTRLTVL.

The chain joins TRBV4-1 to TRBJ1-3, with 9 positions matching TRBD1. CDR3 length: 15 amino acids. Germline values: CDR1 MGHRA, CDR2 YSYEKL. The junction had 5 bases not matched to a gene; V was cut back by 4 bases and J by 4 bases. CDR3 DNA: TGCGCCAGCAGCCCACAGGGGGCGCCGGGAAACACCATATATTTT. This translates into CASSPQGAPGNTIYF.

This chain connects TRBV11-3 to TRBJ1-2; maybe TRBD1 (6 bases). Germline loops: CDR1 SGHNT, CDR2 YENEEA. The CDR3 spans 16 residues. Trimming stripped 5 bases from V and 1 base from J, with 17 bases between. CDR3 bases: TGTGCCAGCAGCCCAGGACAGTTTACTTATAACTATGGCTACACCTTC. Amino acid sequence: CASSPGQFTYNYGYTF.

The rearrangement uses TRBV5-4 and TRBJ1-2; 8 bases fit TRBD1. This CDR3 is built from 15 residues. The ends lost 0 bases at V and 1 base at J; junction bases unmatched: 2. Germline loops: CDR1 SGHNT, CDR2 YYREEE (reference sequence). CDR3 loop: CASSLGTGFNYGYTF. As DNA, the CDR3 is TGTGCCAGCAGCTTGGGGACAGGGTTTAACTATGGCTACACCTTC.

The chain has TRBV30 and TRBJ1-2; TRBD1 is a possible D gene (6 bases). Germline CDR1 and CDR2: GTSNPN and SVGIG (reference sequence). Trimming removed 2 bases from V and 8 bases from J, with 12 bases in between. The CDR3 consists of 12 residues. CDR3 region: CAWSSRQEGYTF. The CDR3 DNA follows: TGTGCCTGGAGTTCCCGACAGGAAGGCTACACCTTC.

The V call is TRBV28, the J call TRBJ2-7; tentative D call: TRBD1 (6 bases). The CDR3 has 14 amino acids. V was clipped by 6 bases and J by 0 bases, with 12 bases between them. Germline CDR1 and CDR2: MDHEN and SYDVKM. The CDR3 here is CASRDSLSSYEQYF. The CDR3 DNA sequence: TGTGCCAGCAGGGACAGCTTAAGCTCCTACGAGCAGTACTTC.

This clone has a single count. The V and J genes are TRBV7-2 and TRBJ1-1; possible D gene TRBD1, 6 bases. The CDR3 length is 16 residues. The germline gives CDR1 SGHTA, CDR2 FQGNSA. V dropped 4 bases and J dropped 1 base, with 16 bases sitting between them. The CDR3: CASSSLAQGGNTEAFF. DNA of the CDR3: TGTGCCAGCAGCTCACTGGCACAGGGCGGGAACACTGAAGCTTTCTTT.